This T cell receptor (beta chain) appears in the sequencing data of a study of blood T cell repertoires in COVID-19. This clone was seen a few times. In the authors' methods: Using reference gene primer amplification, nucleated cell counts were estimated. The method was immunoSEQ multiplex PCR; TCRdb's version includes in-frame clones alone and lacks a portion of them. The V and J calls and clone size were taken over from that table, and D and trimming were inferred from the DNA. The sample has 150,000 or so clones, 80% seen once. CDR1 and CDR2 from the germline V gene are SNHLY and FYNNEI. The V end lost 4 bases, the J end lost 3 bases, and 3 bases lay between the germline ends. This CDR3 has 11 amino acids.

The chain has TRBV2 and TRBJ1-2; D unclear. The source material was peripheral blood. The sequence was obtained from a man between 60 and 75 years old with acute or convalescent COVID-19. The CDR3 DNA reads TGTGCCAGCAGTGGAGACTATGGCTACACCTTC. This translates into CASSGDYGYTF. Full variable domain (missing parts from reference TRBV2 and TRBJ1-2): EPEVTQTPSHQVTQMGQEVILRCVPISNHLYFYWYRQILGQKVEFLVSFYNNEISEKSEIFDDQFSVERPDGSNFTLKIRSTKLEDSAMYFCASSGDYGYTFGSGTRLTVV.